Presented here are 18 T cell receptor beta chains from one specimen sequenced in a study of blood T cell repertoires in COVID-19. Clones were read by immunoSEQ multiplex PCR, and TCRdb kept only the in-frame ones, dropping some. The sample records about 160,000 clones, roughly 87% being singletons. Sequencing was carried out using peripheral blood. These receptors were collected from a woman aged 55-69 years who had recovered from COVID-19.

The chain carries TRBV2 and TRBJ1-6, with 8 nucleotides matching TRBD1. The junction had 2 bases not matched to a gene; V was cut back by 6 bases and J by 7 bases. CDR3 length equals 13 residues. Germline CDR1 SNHLY, CDR2 FYNNEI. The DNA of the CDR3 is TGTGCCAGCAGCGGACAGGGCAATTCACCCCTCCACTTT. As protein: CASSGQGNSPLHF.

The chain recombines TRBV28 with TRBJ2-6; 8 positions match TRBD1. Germline lookup yields CDR1 MDHEN and CDR2 SYDVKM. The junction had 4 bases not matched to a gene; V was cut back by 9 bases and J by 3 bases. The CDR3 is 14 amino acids. The CDR3 is CASGQGFGANVLTF. CDR3 nucleotides: TGTGCCAGTGGACAGGGTTTTGGGGCCAACGTCCTGACTTTC. The full variable domain, rest sourced from reference TRBV28 and TRBJ2-6, is DVKVTQSSRYLVKRTGEKVFLECVQDMDHENMFWYRQDPGLGLRLIYFSYDVKMKEKGDIPEGYSVSREKKERFSLILESASTNQTSMYLCASGQGFGANVLTFGAGSRLTVL.

This chain links TRBV18 with TRBJ2-5; the D gene is possibly TRBD1 (5 bases). Between the trimmed V and J ends, which lost 0 bases and 4 bases, there was a span of 18 bases. In germline, CDR1 is KGHSH, CDR2 LQKENI. The CDR3 covers 17 residues. This CDR3 is CASSPPQGRYNGETQYF. The DNA of the CDR3 is TGTGCCAGCTCACCACCGCAGGGTCGCTATAATGGAGAGACCCAGTACTTC. Full variable domain (remainder filled in from reference TRBV18 and TRBJ2-5): NAGVMQNPRHLVRRRGQEARLRCSPMKGHSHVYWYRQLPEEGLKFMVYLQKENIIDESGMPKERFSAEFPKEGPSILRIQQVVRGDSAAYFCASSPPQGRYNGETQYFGPGTRLLVL.

The chain employs TRBV5-6 and TRBJ1-4; D is perhaps TRBD1 (6 bases). Germline V gene lookup returns CDR1 SGHDT and CDR2 YYEEEE. Trimming shortened V by 6 bases and J by 1 base, and 10 bases separated the two germline ends. This CDR3 comprises 14 residues. CDR3 sequence (DNA): TGTGCCAGCATTCTGGGACAAACTAATGAAAAACTGTTTTTT. As protein: CASILGQTNEKLFF.

The V call is TRBV14, the J call TRBJ2-7; D is perhaps TRBD1 (5 bases). The CDR3 consists of 12 residues. V was trimmed by 4 bases and J by 3 bases, leaving 7 bases between them. CDR1 is SGHDN and CDR2 is FVKESK in the germline V gene. The DNA of the CDR3 is TGTGCCAGCAGCCCCCAGGGCTACGAGCAGTACTTC. Translated: CASSPQGYEQYF.

This chain uses TRBV6-5 with TRBJ1-1, with D perhaps TRBD1 (6 bases). Between the trimmed V and J ends, which lost 1 base and 3 bases, there was a span of 9 bases. This CDR3 is 14 amino acids long. CDR1 is MNHEY and CDR2 is SVGAGI in the germline V gene. CDR3 bases: TGTGCCAGCAGTTACTTGGACAGCCACACTGAAGCTTTCTTT. As protein: CASSYLDSHTEAFF.

V usage is TRBV24-1 and J usage is TRBJ2-3; D ambiguous. In germline, CDR1 is KGHDR, CDR2 SFDVKD. The length of the CDR3 is 17 residues. The ends were cut back, 0 bases at V and 2 bases at J, with 14 bases in the middle. The CDR3 nucleotides are TGTGCCACCAGTGATTTGATCAAGAACAGTAACACAGATACGCAGTATTTT. Translated, it gives CATSDLIKNSNTDTQYF.

The chain employs TRBV5-1 and TRBJ2-3; no firm D call. V lost 0 bases and J lost 0, with 5 bases in between. The CDR3 has 14 residues. In germline, CDR1 is SGHRS, CDR2 YFSETQ. CDR3 in DNA: TGCGCCAGCAGCTTGGGTATGAGCACAGATACGCAGTATTTT. This encodes CASSLGMSTDTQYF.

This clone was observed once. This chain links TRBV5-5 with TRBJ2-7, with D possibly being TRBD2 (5 bases). The CDR3 covers 15 residues. Germline CDR1 reads SGHKS; CDR2 reads YYEKEE (reference sequence). The V end lost 5 bases, the J end lost 3 bases, and 18 bases lay between the germline ends. For the CDR3, the DNA is TGTGCCAGCAGACTCACCTCGGGGAGCCACTACGAGCAGTACTTC. Translation: CASRLTSGSHYEQYF.

Turning to this clone: Within the sample, other DNA sequences also encode this same CDR3. The chain employs TRBV7-9 and TRBJ2-7; TRBD1 aligns across 7 bases. The trim removed 2 bases at V and 2 bases at J, leaving 3 bases unmatched. The CDR3 contains 14 residues. Germline V gene sequence: CDR1 SEHNR, CDR2 FQNEAQ (reference sequence). For the CDR3, the DNA is TGTGCCAGCAGCTTAACAGGGGTGACCTACGAGCAGTACTTC. Translation gives CASSLTGVTYEQYF.

The rearrangement uses TRBV28 and TRBJ1-1; D is uncertain. Trimming took off 4 bases at V and 3 bases at J, with 12 bases between the two ends. The V gene's germline CDR1 is MDHEN and CDR2 SYDVKM. There are 14 residues in the CDR3. CDR3 nucleotides: TGTGCCAGCAGTTCCCCCACAGACCACACTGAAGCTTTCTTT. It yields the protein CASSSPTDHTEAFF.

The chain uses TRBV6-1 and TRBJ1-4; no reliable D call. Trimming shortened V by 3 bases and J by 0 bases, and 14 bases separated the two germline ends. The CDR3 totals 17 residues. Germline assignment: CDR1 MNHNS and CDR2 SASEGT. The CDR3 coding sequence is TGTGCCAGCAGTGATGGTTTCGCGGTTGCAACTAATGAAAAACTGTTTTTT. Translated: CASSDGFAVATNEKLFF.

The chain couples TRBV4-2 to TRBJ2-7, with 9 bases that match TRBD1. The V gene end was trimmed by 0 bases and the J gene end by 5 bases; junction bases not matched to a gene: 5. Germline V lookup: CDR1 LGHNA, CDR2 YNFKEQ. This CDR3 spans 15 amino acids. In DNA, the CDR3 is TGTGCCAGCAGCCAAGAGGGGACAGGGTTCCACGAGCAGTACTTC. It is translated as CASSQEGTGFHEQYF.

This clone was seen once. V gene TRBV5-1 combines with J gene TRBJ1-6, with D hard to call. V dropped 4 bases and J dropped 4 bases, with 18 bases sitting between them. CDR1 is SGHRS and CDR2 is YFSETQ in the germline V gene. CDR3 length: 17 amino acids. The CDR3 spells CASSPSFGEEYNSPLHF. CDR3 nucleotide sequence: TGCGCCAGCAGCCCGTCCTTTGGGGAGGAGTATAATTCACCCCTCCACTTT.

The CDR3 loop reads CASSLLSGGPYEQYF. In DNA form, the CDR3 reads TGTGCCAGCAGCTTATTGTCAGGGGGCCCCTACGAGCAGTACTTC. J is TRBJ2-7 and V is TRBV11-2; 8 bases are shared with TRBD1. CDR1 is SGHAT and CDR2 is FQNNGV in the germline V gene. Trimming cost V 2 bases and J 2 bases; bases outside gene matches: 5. This CDR3 has 15 amino acids.

The chain combines TRBV5-1 with TRBJ2-2; the match to TRBD1 covers 7 bases. The junction had 3 bases not matched to a gene; V was cut back by 4 bases and J by 0 bases. The CDR3 is 15 residues long. The V gene's germline CDR1 is SGHRS and CDR2 YFSETQ. DNA of the CDR3: TGCGCCAGCAGCGTACAGGGGACGAACACCGGGGAGCTGTTTTTT. This codes for CASSVQGTNTGELFF.

This chain connects TRBV11-2 to TRBJ2-7; 10 bases fit TRBD1. CDR1 is SGHAT and CDR2 is FQNNGV in the germline V gene. The CDR3 totals 14 residues. The J segment lost 7 bases and the V segment lost 6 bases, leaving 9 bases of the junction unmatched. The CDR3 protein is CASRTRQGASEQYF. The CDR3 DNA reads TGTGCCAGCAGAACCAGACAGGGGGCGTCGGAGCAGTACTTC.

This sequence joins TRBV5-8 and TRBJ2-5, with 9 nucleotides matching TRBD1. The trim removed 5 bases at V and 5 bases at J, leaving 10 bases unmatched. CDR1 and CDR2 (germline): SGHTS, YDEGEE. The CDR3 has 15 residues. In nucleotides, the CDR3 is TGTGCCAGCAGGGTAACAGGGGGCGCGGGGGAGACCCAGTACTTC. Protein product: CASRVTGGAGETQYF.